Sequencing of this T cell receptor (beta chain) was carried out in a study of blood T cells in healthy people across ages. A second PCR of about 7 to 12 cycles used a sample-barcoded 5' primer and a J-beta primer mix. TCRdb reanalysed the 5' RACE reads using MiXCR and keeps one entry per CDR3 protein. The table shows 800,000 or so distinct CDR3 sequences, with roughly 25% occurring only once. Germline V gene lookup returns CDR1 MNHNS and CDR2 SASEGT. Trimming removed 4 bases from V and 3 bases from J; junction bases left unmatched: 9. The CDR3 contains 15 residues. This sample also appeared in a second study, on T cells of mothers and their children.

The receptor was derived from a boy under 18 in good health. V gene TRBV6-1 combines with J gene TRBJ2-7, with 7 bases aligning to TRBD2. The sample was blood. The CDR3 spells CASSGPGLSNYEQYF. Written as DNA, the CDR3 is TGTGCCAGCAGTGGTCCGGGACTAAGTAACTACGAGCAGTACTTC.